The 25 T cell receptor beta chains below were found in one sample sequenced in a study of prognosis after radiotherapy for stage I lung cancer (dated by TCRdb to the early 2020s). The run used an Illumina HiSeq 3000. Two rounds of multiplex PCR were used to amplify the TCR beta CDR3 region from genomic DNA. The first PCR round used primers specific to each TRBV and TRBJ gene, with sequences filed in Chinese patent CN105087789A. TCRdb reprocessing: public reads trimmed at Q25 with fastp, clones called with MiXCR, in-frame beta chains kept. Identical CDR3 protein sequences are pooled into one entry, listed with their most common genes and DNA. This sample holds about 26,000 distinct CDR3 sequences; 25% to 30% were observed only once. Of the sample, 35% falls within the top ten clones. This material consisted of PBMCs, taken before or after stereotactic body radiation therapy (not recorded which). Receptor source: a donor over 45 with non-small cell lung cancer.

Remarks on this clonotype: A read error is likely here: a far larger clone is one base away. The chain has TRBV7-9 and TRBJ2-5; 7 nucleotides match TRBD2. This CDR3 region has 17 residues. Germline CDR1 is SEHNR and CDR2 is FQNEAQ (reference sequence). After removal of 1 base from V and 7 bases from J, the junction contained 15 bases not matched to a gene. The chain's CDR3 is CASSLGCASGALGTQYF. The CDR3 coding sequence is TGTGCCAGCAGCTTAGGGTGTGCTAGCGGTGCCCTGGGGACCCAGTACTTC.

In its sample, this clonotype was seen many times. The rearrangement uses TRBV14 and TRBJ2-5; D remains ambiguous. In germline, CDR1 is SGHDN, CDR2 FVKESK. The length of the CDR3 is 14 residues. V lost 1 base and J lost 0, with 6 bases in between. The CDR3 protein is CASSQGRYQETQYF. The CDR3 nucleotides are TGTGCCAGCAGCCAAGGACGTTACCAAGAGACCCAGTACTTC.

In the case of this clonotype: A far larger clone lies a single base away; this is likely a read error. The chain is built from TRBV7-9 and TRBJ2-7; no definite D call. There are 13 residues in the CDR3. The germline V gene encodes CDR1 SEHNR and CDR2 FQNEAQ (reference sequence). V lost 4 bases to trimming and J lost 3 bases, with 10 bases between them. The CDR3 DNA reads as TGTGCCAGCAGCTCGGGTCCTAGCTACGAGCAGTACTTC. Protein: CASSSGPSYEQYF.

V gene TRBV2 combines with J gene TRBJ2-3; possibly TRBD1 or TRBD2 for D (6 bases each). This CDR3 is 14 amino acids long. Germline lookup yields CDR1 SNHLY and CDR2 FYNNEI. V was trimmed by 10 bases and J by 4 bases, leaving 18 bases between them. CDR3 loop: CATMVAGGSDTQYF. Here the CDR3 DNA reads TGTGCCACTATGGTAGCCGGGGGCTCAGATACGCAGTATTTT.

Comments on this clonotype: A much larger clone sits a single nucleotide away, making a read error possible. This chain uses TRBV3-1 with TRBJ2-6; D gene unclear. With 6 bases removed from V and 3 bases from J, the gap between germline ends came to 12 bases. Germline CDR1 is LGHDT and CDR2 is YNNKEL (reference sequence). This CDR3 comprises 15 residues. The CDR3 sequence: CASSLNWVGANVLTF. The CDR3 bases are TGTGCCAGCAGTCTGAACTGGGTTGGGGCCAACGTCCTGACTTTC. The full variable domain, with the rest looked up from reference TRBV3-1 and TRBJ2-6, is DTAVSQTPKYLVTQMGNDKSIKCEQNLGHDTMYWYKQDSKKFLKIMFSYNNKELIINETVPNRFSPKSPDKAHLNLHINSLELGDSAVYFCASSLNWVGANVLTFGAGSRLTVL.

Many counts were recorded for this clonotype. The chain combines TRBV20-1 with TRBJ2-7; a weak D match, TRBD1 (6 bases). The CDR3 is 14 amino acids. The V and J ends lost 0 bases and 3 bases respectively, with 12 bases between them. Germline assignment: CDR1 DFQATT and CDR2 SNEGSKA (reference sequence). The CDR3 bases are TGCAGTGCTAGAGAGGCCACAGGGTTCTACGAGCAGTACTTC. Translating it yields CSAREATGFYEQYF.

Ten or more counts support this clonotype. This sequence joins TRBV2 and TRBJ2-7; D remains unclear. The CDR3 is 14 amino acids. V lost 4 bases and J 0 bases, leaving 10 bases between the germline ends. The germline CDR1 and CDR2 sequences are SNHLY and FYNNEI. The DNA for the CDR3 is TGTGCCAGCAGTGGGATGTTGGACTCCTACGAGCAGTACTTC. Translating gives CASSGMLDSYEQYF.

The gene calls are TRBV7-9 and TRBJ2-1, with 9 bases lining up with TRBD2. CDR1 and CDR2 (germline): SEHNR, FQNEAQ (reference sequence). The junction had 6 bases not matched to a gene; V was cut back by 6 bases and J by 15 bases. The CDR3 runs 11 residues. The CDR3 region has the DNA TGTGCCAGCAGTCAGCGGGAGGCCAGGTTCTTC. The encoded protein is CASSQREARFF.

The V and J genes are TRBV20-1 and TRBJ2-7; D call uncertain. Trimming removed 1 base from V and 7 bases from J, with 11 bases in between. The length of the CDR3 is 12 residues. CDR1 DFQATT and CDR2 SNEGSKA come from the germline V gene (reference sequence). The CDR3 sequence: CSARGYGFEQYF. CDR3 DNA sequence: TGCAGTGCTAGAGGGTACGGATTTGAGCAGTACTTC.

At least ten counts were recorded for this clonotype. The gene calls are TRBV28 and TRBJ1-5, with 9 bases matching TRBD1. Trimming took 3 bases from V and 3 from J; bases not matched to a gene: 12. The CDR3 spans 18 residues. In germline, CDR1 is MDHEN, CDR2 SYDVKM. CDR3 in DNA: TGTGCCAGCAGTTTGGGGACAGGGAAAGTTGGGCTCAATCAGCCCCAGCATTTT. This encodes CASSLGTGKVGLNQPQHF.

Many counts were recorded for this clonotype. The chain employs TRBV27 and TRBJ1-4; weak D call: TRBD1 (6 bases). The CDR3 consists of 14 residues. V was trimmed by 5 bases and J by 8 bases, leaving 15 bases between them. The V gene's germline CDR1 is MNHEY and CDR2 SMNVEV (reference sequence). The CDR3 reads CASSPTGYDEKLFF. CDR3 in DNA: TGTGCCAGCAGTCCCACAGGGTACGACGAAAAACTGTTTTTT.

About this clonotype: This sequence may be a read error, since a much larger clone differs from it by one base. The CDR3 spells CASSEHRGGTGAFF. The DNA for the CDR3 is TGTGCCAGCAGTGAACACAGGGGAGGCACTGGAGCTTTCTTT. This sequence joins TRBV6-2 or TRBV6-3 and TRBJ1-1; TRBD1 matches 7 bases. The germline CDR1 and CDR2 sequences are MNHEY and SVGEGT. The CDR3 has 14 amino acids.

This clonotype came up many times. The V and J genes are TRBV18 and TRBJ1-2; no reliable D call. V shed 1 base and J shed 0 bases, with 3 bases lying between them. This CDR3 comprises 13 residues. The germline CDR1 and CDR2 sequences are KGHSH and LQKENI. This CDR3 is CASSPQPNYGYTF. DNA for the CDR3: TGTGCCAGCTCACCACAGCCTAACTATGGCTACACCTTC.

This clonotype was recorded many times. V is TRBV10-3 and J is TRBJ2-7, with D maybe TRBD2 (6 bases). The length of the CDR3 is 14 residues. V was cut by 4 bases and J by 2 bases, with 12 bases left in between. The germline gives CDR1 ENHRY, CDR2 SYGVKD. Here the CDR3 DNA reads TGTGCCATCAGTGGGGGAGCGGGTCCCTACGAGCAGTACTTC. Its protein is CAISGGAGPYEQYF.

A few counts support this clonotype. The CDR3 region is CAWRLGWNTEAFF. The CDR3, as DNA: TGTGCCTGGAGATTGGGTTGGAACACTGAAGCTTTCTTT. This chain links TRBV30 with TRBJ1-1, with D hard to call. The CDR3 is 13 amino acids. From germline, CDR1 is GTSNPN and CDR2 SVGIG (reference sequence). Trimming took off 3 bases at V and 1 base at J, with 9 bases between the two ends.

This clonotype was seen repeatedly, ten times or more. V and J are TRBV10-3 and TRBJ1-1; possible D gene TRBD1, 5 bases. From germline, CDR1 is ENHRY and CDR2 SYGVKD. V was clipped by 0 bases and J by 5 bases, with 19 bases between them. The CDR3 spans 17 residues. The CDR3 DNA follows: TGTGCCATCAGTGAGTCGGCGGGGGGGGGTCGGCTGACTGAAGCTTTCTTT. The encoded protein is CAISESAGGGRLTEAFF.

This clonotype appeared many times. The genes are TRBV7-9 and TRBJ2-2, with D perhaps matching TRBD2 (7 bases). The CDR3 has 19 residues. Germline assignment: CDR1 SEHNR and CDR2 FQNEAQ (reference sequence). Trimming stripped 2 bases from V and 0 bases from J, with 19 bases between. CDR3 sequence reads: CASSLTRLADSANTGELFF. The CDR3, as DNA: TGTGCCAGCAGCTTAACGAGGCTAGCGGACAGCGCGAACACCGGGGAGCTGTTTTTT.

This clonotype was seen a handful of times. The rearrangement uses TRBV5-6 and TRBJ2-4; 8 bases fit TRBD2. Germline CDR1 SGHDT, CDR2 YYEEEE. This CDR3 comprises 18 residues. V lost 0 bases, J lost 0 bases, and 8 bases stayed unmatched. Written as DNA, the CDR3 is TGTGCCAGCAGCTTGGAGGGTAGCGGGATCTTAGCCAAAAACATTCAGTACTTC. Its translation is CASSLEGSGILAKNIQYF.

On this clonotype itself: A much more abundant neighbour one base away suggests this may be a read error. The chain uses TRBV29-1 and TRBJ1-2; perhaps TRBD1 as D (6 bases). CDR1 and CDR2 (germline): SQVTM, ANQGSEA. V was shortened by 1 base and J by 12 bases, with 21 bases between the two germline ends. The CDR3 is made up of 14 amino acids. In DNA form, the CDR3 reads TGCAGCGTTGAAGGGGATGAAGGGTGGGGGGGCCACACCTTC. Translated: CSVEGDEGWGGHTF.

The CDR3, as DNA: TGTGCCAGCAGTTTATCGGTGGCTCTCACCTACAATGAGCAGTTCTTC. Translation gives CASSLSVALTYNEQFF. The J gene is TRBJ2-1, the V gene TRBV27; the D is unclear. V lost 0 bases and J lost 2, with 11 bases in between. The CDR3 consists of 16 residues. CDR1 is MNHEY and CDR2 is SMNVEV in the germline V gene (reference sequence).

This clonotype was counted at least ten times. V and J are TRBV5-5 and TRBJ1-4; 9 nucleotides align to TRBD1. CDR1 and CDR2 (germline): SGHKS, YYEKEE (reference sequence). V lost 4 bases and J lost 6; bases outside the gene matches: 10. This CDR3 region has 16 residues. The chain's CDR3 is CASSLTGTGSYEKLFF. The CDR3 DNA reads TGTGCCAGCAGCCTAACCGGGACAGGGAGTTATGAAAAACTGTTTTTT.

The V and J genes are TRBV24-1 and TRBJ2-7, with 8 bases aligning to TRBD2. Germline CDR1 is KGHDR and CDR2 is SFDVKD. The CDR3 length is 16 residues. J was trimmed by 3 bases and V by 8 bases; bases with no gene match: 14. CDR3 sequence reads: CATIATTSVRLYEQYF. The CDR3 region has the DNA TGTGCCACCATTGCCACGACTAGCGTGAGACTCTACGAGCAGTACTTC.

This clonotype was observed at least ten times. The chain carries TRBV9 and TRBJ2-7, with D perhaps being TRBD1 or TRBD2 (6 bases each). Germline CDR1 SGDLS, CDR2 YYNGEE. The length of the CDR3 is 14 residues. V dropped 0 bases and J dropped 6 bases, with 13 bases sitting between them. CDR3 DNA: TGTGCCAGCAGCGTAGGTCACAGGGACTCCGAGCAGTACTTC. This sequence encodes CASSVGHRDSEQYF.

The chain links TRBV7-9 to TRBJ2-7; the match to TRBD1 covers 7 bases. This CDR3 is 13 amino acids long. Germline lookup yields CDR1 SEHNR and CDR2 FQNEAQ (reference sequence). With 1 base clipped from V and 6 bases from J, the junction kept 3 bases outside the gene matches. CDR3 protein: CASSLVHRGEQYF. Here the CDR3 DNA reads TGTGCCAGCAGCTTAGTTCACAGGGGCGAGCAGTACTTC.

The CDR3: CASSPSSDRGTEAFF. The CDR3 DNA follows: TGTGCCAGCTCACCTTCATCCGACAGGGGGACTGAAGCTTTCTTT. This chain uses TRBV18 with TRBJ1-1, with TRBD1 identical over 9 bases. This CDR3 region has 15 residues. The J segment lost 5 bases and the V segment lost 3 bases, leaving 7 bases of the junction unmatched. In germline, CDR1 is KGHSH, CDR2 LQKENI.